This T cell receptor (beta chain) was retrieved from a study of cytomegalovirus exposure and HLA in healthy donors. Study-wide results and caveats: The study flagged some 170 TCR beta chains as cytomegalovirus-associated. Association of roughly 17,000 TCR beta sequences with HLA alleles was found at 0.05 false discovery rate in a later analysis. In most subjects, TCR beta sequences reportedly gave accurate predictions of HLA-A and HLA-B alleles.

A word on this clone: Its antigen is currently unknown.

The PCR ran on 60 Vbeta and 13 Jbeta primers. Clones were sequenced by immunoSEQ multiplex PCR, and TCRdb holds only the in-frame ones, with some missing. The sample includes 210,000 or so clones, approximately 80% of them seen just once. Likely unrecorded immune exposures existed in these nominally healthy donors. Germline CDR1 is LNHNV and CDR2 is YYDKDF (reference sequence). V lost 0 bases and J 3 bases, leaving 17 bases between the germline ends. The CDR3 extends over 18 amino acids. The chain couples TRBV15 to TRBJ1-4; possible D gene TRBD1, 6 bases. The TCR sequence derives from a woman between 45 and 60 years old in good health and CMV-seropositive. The sequenced sample consisted of PBMCs. Written as DNA, the CDR3 is TGTGCCACCAGCAGAGATTACGGGGCAGGGGTATCTAATGAAAAACTGTTTTTT. Translated, it gives CATSRDYGAGVSNEKLFF.